A selection of T cell receptor beta chains follows, all from one sample in a study of cytomegalovirus exposure and HLA in healthy donors. Assay: immunoSEQ multiplex PCR; the TCRdb copy retains only in-frame clones and omits some. The repertoire holds some 67,000 clones, with less than 80% as singletons. Material for sequencing was PBMCs. Receptor source: a man aged 55 to 70 in good health and CMV-seropositive. Both conserved end residues are part of each CDR3. D genes are given only for firm matches. Rows give clone size only sometimes, using once, few, many, or a class for an expanded clone.

d_gene | abundance | j_gene | v_gene | CDR3nt | CDR3aa
TRBD1 | - | TRBJ1-1 | TRBV29-1 | TGCAGCGTTGTTCTTCAGGGGGCGCCCACTGAAGCTTTCTTT | CSVVLQGAPTEAFF
TRBD1 | - | TRBJ1-1 | TRBV10-2 | TGCGCCAGCAGTGCTCGGACAGGGGATATGGCTTTCTTT | CASSARTGDMAFF
TRBD1 | - | TRBJ2-1 | TRBV6-5 | TGTGCCAGCAGGTCGGACAGGGGGTCCTACAATGAGCAGTTCTTC | CASRSDRGSYNEQFF
TRBD2 | - | TRBJ2-4 | TRBV4-2 | TGTGCCAGCAGCCGACTAGCGGGGGGGTCGGAAAACATTCAGTACTTC | CASSRLAGGSENIQYF
- | once | TRBJ2-7 | TRBV10-2 | TGCGCCAGCGGGGACTGGGTCTACGAGCAGTACTTC | CASGDWVYEQYF
TRBD2 | - | TRBJ2-7 | TRBV2 | TGTGCCGGCGGGGGGGGCTGGACCTACGAGCAGTACTTC | CAGGGGWTYEQYF
TRBD1 | - | TRBJ1-2 | TRBV18 | TGTGTCAGCTCACGCGGGACAGGGGATTTCGATGGCTACACCTTC | CVSSRGTGDFDGYTF
- | - | TRBJ1-1 | TRBV6-6 | TGTGCCAGCAGTCCGTGGGAGGGCGGCACTGAAGCTTTCTTT | CASSPWEGGTEAFF
TRBD1 | - | TRBJ1-4 | TRBV6-5 | TGTGCCAGCAGTACGGGACAGGGTTATGAAAAACTGTTTTTT | CASSTGQGYEKLFF
TRBD2 | - | TRBJ2-3 | TRBV5-1 | TGCGCCAGCAGCTTGGGCACGGGACTAACAACAGATACGCAGTATTTT | CASSLGTGLTTDTQYF
- | - | TRBJ2-7 | TRBV13 | TGTGCCAGCACCCGACTTTTCCCCTACGAGCAGTACTTC | CASTRLFPYEQYF
- | - | TRBJ2-2 | TRBV6-6 | TGTGCCAGCAGTGACCAGGGGCCGAACACCGGGGAGCTGTTTTTT | CASSDQGPNTGELFF
- | - | TRBJ2-6 | TRBV10-3 | TGTGCCATCAGTCAGGGCAGTAGTGCTTCTGGGGCCAACGTCCTGACTTTC | CAISQGSSASGANVLTF
- | few | TRBJ2-3 | TRBV6-1 | TGTGCCAGCAGAGCAGGGACAGATACGCAGTATTTT | CASRAGTDTQYF
TRBD2 | once | TRBJ2-7 | TRBV5-1 | TGCGCCAGCACGACAACCCCGGGGGGTTCCTACGAGCAGTACTTC | CASTTTPGGSYEQYF
- | - | TRBJ2-7 | TRBV5-5 | TGTGCCAGCAGCCAGGGACTGGGCTCCTACGAGCAGTACTTC | CASSQGLGSYEQYF
TRBD1 | - | TRBJ1-2 | TRBV6-5 | TGTGCCAGCAGTCCCTATACAGGGGTTAGTGGCTACACCTTC | CASSPYTGVSGYTF
- | once | TRBJ2-1 | TRBV6-1 | TGTGCCAGCACTAAGAGCTCCTACAATGAGCAGTTCTTC | CASTKSSYNEQFF
TRBD2 | few | TRBJ2-1 | TRBV5-8 | TGTGCCAGCAGTCCAGCGGGAGGTAACTCCTACAATGAGCAGTTCTTC | CASSPAGGNSYNEQFF